This is a list of T cell receptor delta chains from one sample in a study of Vδ1+ human thymocytes. TCRdb reapplied CATT to the multiplex PCR reads. The data show 45,000 to 60,000 delta-chain clones, approximately 15% seen once. The sample consisted of Vdelta1+ gamma-delta thymocytes from the thymus. Receptor source: a boy in the first two years of life who had congenital heart surgery. Each CDR3 is given with its conserved first and last residue. Fields, in order: J gene, D gene, V gene, clone size, CDR3 DNA, CDR3 protein. A D gene is named only where the DNA matches it firmly. Not all rows give a size; the values are once, few, many and, for expanded clones, a class.

J: TRDJ1; D: TRDD3; V: TRDV1; size: -; DNA: TGTGCTCTTGGGGAACCCCCTCCTACCTGGGGGAGTGAGTACACCGATAAACTCATCTTT; CDR3: CALGEPPPTWGSEYTDKLIF
J: TRDJ1; D: TRDD3; V: TRDV1; size: -; DNA: TGTGCTCTTGGGGAACGCTCCACCCGGGGATACGCCTGGTACACCGATAAACTCATCTTT; CDR3: CALGERSTRGYAWYTDKLIF
J: TRDJ1; D: TRDD3; V: TRDV1; size: few; DNA: TGTGCTCTTGTGGGGATATTAGAGTATAAACTCATCTTT; CDR3: CALVGILEYKLIF
J: TRDJ1; D: TRDD3; V: TRDV1; size: few; DNA: TGTGCTCTTGGGGAACGGACGACGTACTGGGGGATACGCGAACTCACCCTCACCGATAAACTCATCTTT; CDR3: CALGERTTYWGIRELTLTDKLIF
J: TRDJ1; D: -; V: TRDV1; size: -; DNA: TGTGCTCTTGGGACATTTACGGCGGCCGATAAACTCATCTTT; CDR3: CALGTFTAADKLIF
J: TRDJ1; D: TRDD3; V: TRDV1; size: few; DNA: TGTGCTCTTGGGGAAGAGGTGCCTGGCTACTGGGGAAAAGGAAGGGCCGATAAACTCATCTTT; CDR3: CALGEEVPGYWGKGRADKLIF
J: TRDJ1; D: TRDD3; V: TRDV1; size: -; DNA: TGTGCTCTTGGGGAACCCCCCTCCATGGGGGATACGCGCCCTTACACCGATAAACTCATCTTT; CDR3: CALGEPPSMGDTRPYTDKLIF
J: TRDJ1; D: -; V: TRDV1; size: -; DNA: TGTGCTCTTGGGGAAAGGTTGCCTTGCAGCTCGGTACTGGTTATGAGCGATAAACTCATCTTT; CDR3: CALGERLPCSSVLVMSDKLIF
J: TRDJ1; D: TRDD3; V: TRDV1; size: few; DNA: TGTGCTCTTGGGGAACAATCTCTAAACTGGGGATGTAAACTCATCTTT; CDR3: CALGEQSLNWGCKLIF
J: TRDJ1; D: TRDD3; V: TRDV1; size: few; DNA: TGTGCTCTTGGGGAGGGGCCTTCCCGTACTGGGGGATACAATAAACTCATCTTT; CDR3: CALGEGPSRTGGYNKLIF
J: TRDJ1; D: TRDD2; V: TRDV1; size: -; DNA: TGTGCCCTTGGGGAATTCAGCTTCCTACAACGTACTGGAGGTCACACCGATAAACTCATCTTT; CDR3: CALGEFSFLQRTGGHTDKLIF
J: TRDJ1; D: TRDD3; V: TRDV1; size: few; DNA: TGTGCTCTTTGGGAACCAACTACGGGGCGTTGGGGGATACGCCCCATCACCGATAAACTCATCTTT; CDR3: CALWEPTTGRWGIRPITDKLIF
J: TRDJ1; D: TRDD3; V: TRDV1; size: -; DNA: TGTGCTCTTGGGGTCCCAAACGCCCCTACCAATCCACCCCCCTGGGGGATAAAGAGGTACACCGATAAACTCATCTTT; CDR3: CALGVPNAPTNPPPWGIKRYTDKLIF
J: TRDJ1; D: TRDD2; V: TRDV1; size: -; DNA: TGTGCTCTTGGGGAACTCCGGTTCCTACTCCCTTGGCCCAAACTCATCTTT; CDR3: CALGELRFLLPWPKLIF
J: TRDJ1; D: TRDD3; V: TRDV1; size: -; DNA: TGTGCTCTTGGGGAACCCTCTCCTGTGGGTGGGGGATACGGGGTTAACACCGATAAACTCATCTTT; CDR3: CALGEPSPVGGGYGVNTDKLIF
J: TRDJ1; D: -; V: TRDV1; size: -; DNA: TGTGCTCTTGGGGAGCCTTCCTACGGGACGTACTGGGGGTCACTCGATAAGCTCATCTTT; CDR3: CALGEPSYGTYWGSLDKLIF
J: TRDJ1; D: TRDD3; V: TRDV1; size: few; DNA: TGTGCTCTTGGTGAACGTCGCTGGGGGTTATACACCGATAAACTCATCTTT; CDR3: CALGERRWGLYTDKLIF
J: TRDJ1; D: TRDD3; V: TRDV1; size: -; DNA: TGTGCTCTTGGGGAAGGCCCCACCTGGGACTACTGGGGGATATGCAGAATCACCGATAAACTCATCTTT; CDR3: CALGEGPTWDYWGICRITDKLIF
J: TRDJ1; D: -; V: TRDV2; size: few; DNA: TGTGCCTCCGTGGAGGGTGGGCTAACCGATAAACTCATCTTT; CDR3: CASVEGGLTDKLIF
J: TRDJ1; D: -; V: TRDV1; size: few; DNA: TGTGCTCTTGGGGAACTTGAGTCTCCCTACGTTCCCCATCCTCTACCCCTACTGCCCGATAAACTCATCTTT; CDR3: CALGELESPYVPHPLPLLPDKLIF
J: TRDJ1; D: TRDD3; V: TRDV1; size: -; DNA: TGTGCTCTTGGGGAGCCTTACACTGGGGGATACGACGATAAACTCATCTTT; CDR3: CALGEPYTGGYDDKLIF
J: TRDJ1; D: -; V: TRDV1; size: -; DNA: TGTGCTCTTGGGGAACTTAAGGGTTCCTACGGGTACTGGGAGGAACTCATCTTT; CDR3: CALGELKGSYGYWEELIF
J: TRDJ1; D: TRDD3; V: TRDV1; size: -; DNA: TGTGCTCTTGGGGAACTACGGCCTTCACCCAGTACTGGGGGCTCGTACACCGATAAACTCATCTTT; CDR3: CALGELRPSPSTGGSYTDKLIF
J: TRDJ1; D: -; V: TRDV1; size: -; DNA: TGTGCTCTTGGGGAAGGAACCTTACGTTACACCGATAAACTCATCTTT; CDR3: CALGEGTLRYTDKLIF
J: TRDJ1; D: TRDD3; V: TRDV1; size: -; DNA: TGTGCTCTTGGGGAACTTTGCCACTGGGGGACCCCGTACACCGATAAACTCATCTTT; CDR3: CALGELCHWGTPYTDKLIF
J: TRDJ1; D: TRDD3; V: TRDV1; size: few; DNA: TGTGCCCTTGGGTGCCTGGCCCATGGGGGATACGGCAAACTCATCTTT; CDR3: CALGCLAHGGYGKLIF
J: TRDJ1; D: -; V: TRDV1; size: -; DNA: TGTGCTCTTGGGGAACTCTCCCATAGGAGGGGTCAACTTTTAGACACCGATAAACTCATCTTT; CDR3: CALGELSHRRGQLLDTDKLIF
J: TRDJ1; D: -; V: TRDV1; size: -; DNA: TGTGCTCTTGGGACCCGAGACCCCTTACTAGGGGATTACACCGATAAACTCATCTTT; CDR3: CALGTRDPLLGDYTDKLIF
J: TRDJ1; D: TRDD3; V: TRDV2; size: many; DNA: TGTGCCTGTGACCCTGGGGGATACGACGATAAACTCATCTTT; CDR3: CACDPGGYDDKLIF
J: TRDJ1; D: TRDD3; V: TRDV1; size: -; DNA: TGTGCTCTTGGGAAAACACATTCTCCCCACACTGGGGATGGCCATAAACTCATCTTT; CDR3: CALGKTHSPHTGDGHKLIF
J: TRDJ1; D: TRDD3; V: TRDV1; size: few; DNA: TGTGCTCTTGGGGAACTAGTTCATTTTCGGTTAAACTGGGGAGGGAGAACCGATAAACTCATCTTT; CDR3: CALGELVHFRLNWGGRTDKLIF
J: TRDJ1; D: TRDD3; V: TRDV1; size: -; DNA: TGTGCTCTTGGGGAAGAACGGCGGTGTACTGACCCATGTACTGGGGGATCTAAACTCATCTTT; CDR3: CALGEERRCTDPCTGGSKLIF
J: TRDJ1; D: TRDD3; V: TRDV1; size: -; DNA: TGTGCTCTTGGTCCCCATTCCAGTGACTGGGGGATACCTAAACTCATCTTT; CDR3: CALGPHSSDWGIPKLIF
J: TRDJ1; D: -; V: TRDV1; size: few; DNA: TGTGCTCTTGGGGAACTCCAATCCTTCCTACCTGGGGATACGCGATGGGGTTTGTACACCGATAAACTCATCTTT; CDR3: CALGELQSFLPGDTRWGLYTDKLIF
J: TRDJ1; D: TRDD3; V: TRDV1; size: -; DNA: TGTGCTCTTGGGGGAATCACCTTTCCCATCCTTACTGGGGGATACAGATATAAACTCATCTTT; CDR3: CALGGITFPILTGGYRYKLIF
J: TRDJ1; D: -; V: TRDV1; size: few; DNA: TGTGCTCTTGGGGAACCACCCCTCTTACGGGGGACGCTTCGCACCGATAAACTCATCTTT; CDR3: CALGEPPLLRGTLRTDKLIF
J: TRDJ1; D: TRDD3; V: TRDV1; size: few; DNA: TGTGCTCTTGGGGAACTCTACGAATGGGGGCTGGGGATAACCCCCGCAAACACTTACACCGATAAACTCATCTTT; CDR3: CALGELYEWGLGITPANTYTDKLIF
J: TRDJ1; D: TRDD3; V: TRDV1; size: few; DNA: TGTGCTCTTGGGGGATCCCGTTCCTACGGGGGATACGCGGATCATACCGATAAACTCATCTTT; CDR3: CALGGSRSYGGYADHTDKLIF
J: TRDJ1; D: TRDD3; V: TRDV1; size: few; DNA: TGTGCTCTTGGGGACCACCGGGGGGCGTACTGGGGGATACGGGGGCTCATCTTT; CDR3: CALGDHRGAYWGIRGLIF
J: TRDJ1; D: -; V: TRDV1; size: -; DNA: TGTGCTCTTGGGGAAAACTCCTTCCATCATTATAAACTCATCTTT; CDR3: CALGENSFHHYKLIF
J: TRDJ1; D: TRDD3; V: TRDV1; size: few; DNA: TGTGCTCTTGGGGAACTACTACTACGAGGGGGGATACGGTTCCCCGATAAACTCATCTTT; CDR3: CALGELLLRGGIRFPDKLIF
J: TRDJ1; D: TRDD3; V: TRDV1; size: -; DNA: TGTGCTCTTGGGTCTCAACCCCCGCGGGGGGGTGGGGGATACACCGATAAACTCATCTTT; CDR3: CALGSQPPRGGGGYTDKLIF
J: TRDJ1; D: -; V: TRDV1; size: -; DNA: TGTGCTCTTGGGGAATCCGCGGGCCCGGTATATTCCCCGCATAAACTCATCTTT; CDR3: CALGESAGPVYSPHKLIF
J: TRDJ1; D: TRDD3; V: TRDV1; size: -; DNA: TGTGCTCTTGGGGAACGGGCCCCTAGTGGTACTGGGGATCTTTCGTACACCGATAAACTCATCTTT; CDR3: CALGERAPSGTGDLSYTDKLIF
J: TRDJ1; D: TRDD3; V: TRDV1; size: -; DNA: TGTGCTCTTGGGGAACTAATTAACGGGGGCTGGGGGATGTACACCGATAAACTCATCTTT; CDR3: CALGELINGGWGMYTDKLIF
J: TRDJ1; D: -; V: TRDV1; size: few; DNA: TGTGCTCTTGGGGCCAGGCCCCATTTTGGTCCCCCCAGAGGTCCTCTTAGGAGCGATAAACTCATCTTT; CDR3: CALGARPHFGPPRGPLRSDKLIF